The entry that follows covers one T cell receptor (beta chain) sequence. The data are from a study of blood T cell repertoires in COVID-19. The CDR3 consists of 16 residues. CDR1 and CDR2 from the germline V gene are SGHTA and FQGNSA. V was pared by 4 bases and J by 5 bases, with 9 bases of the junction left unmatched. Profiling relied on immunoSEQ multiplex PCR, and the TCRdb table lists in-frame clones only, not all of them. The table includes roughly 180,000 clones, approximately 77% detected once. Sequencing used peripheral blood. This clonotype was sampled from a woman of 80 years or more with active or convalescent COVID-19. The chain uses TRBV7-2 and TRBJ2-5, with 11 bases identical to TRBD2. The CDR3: CASSSNSGRAGETQYF. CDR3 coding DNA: TGTGCCAGCAGCTCAAATAGCGGGAGGGCCGGGGAGACCCAGTACTTC. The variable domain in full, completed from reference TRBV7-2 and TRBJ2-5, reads GAGVSQSPSNKVTEKGKDVELRCDPISGHTALYWYRQSLGQGLEFLIYFQGNSAPDKSGLPSDRFSAERTGGSVSTLTIQRTQQEDSAVYLCASSSNSGRAGETQYFGPGTRLLVL.